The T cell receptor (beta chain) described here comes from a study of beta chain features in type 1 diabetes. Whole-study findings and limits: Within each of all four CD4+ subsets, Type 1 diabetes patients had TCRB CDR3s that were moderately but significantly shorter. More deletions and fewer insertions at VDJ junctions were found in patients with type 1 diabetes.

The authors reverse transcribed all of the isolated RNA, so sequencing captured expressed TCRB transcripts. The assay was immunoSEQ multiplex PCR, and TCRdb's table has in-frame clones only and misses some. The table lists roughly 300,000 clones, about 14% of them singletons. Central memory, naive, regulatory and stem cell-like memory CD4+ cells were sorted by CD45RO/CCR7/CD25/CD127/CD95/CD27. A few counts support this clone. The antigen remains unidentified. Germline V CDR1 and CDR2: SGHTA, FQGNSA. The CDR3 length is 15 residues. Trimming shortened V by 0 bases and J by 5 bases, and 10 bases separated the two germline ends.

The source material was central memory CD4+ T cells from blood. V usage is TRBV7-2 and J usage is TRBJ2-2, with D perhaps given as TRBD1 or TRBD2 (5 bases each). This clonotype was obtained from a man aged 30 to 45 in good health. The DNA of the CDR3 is TGTGCCAGCAGCTTAGCGCTGTGGGGGACCGGGGAGCTGTTTTTT. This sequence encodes CASSLALWGTGELFF.